What follows describes a single TCR beta chain. There are 14 residues in the CDR3. Between the trimmed V and J ends, which lost 4 bases and 0 bases, there was a span of 11 bases. Germline-derived CDR1 and CDR2 are DFQATT and SNEGSKA (reference sequence). TCRdb re-analysed the 5' RACE reads in MiXCR, keeping a single row per CDR3 protein. The data hold roughly 100,000 distinct CDR3 sequences, with around 24% observed a single time. The sample is drawn from a study of CD8 T cells in ankylosing spondylitis. The genes are TRBV20-1 and TRBJ2-3; D is uncertain. Sequenced input: synovial fluid, either unsorted or a sorted T cell fraction (not recorded which). This clonotype was sampled from a male donor with ankylosing spondylitis. The CDR3 DNA sequence: TGCAGTGCTACCAGAGTCTTAAGCACAGATACGCAGTATTTT. Encoded protein: CSATRVLSTDTQYF.